Described below is a single TCR beta chain sequence and its context. The assay was immunoSEQ multiplex PCR, and TCRdb's table has in-frame clones only and misses some. The table records under 300,000 clones, around 87% of them present only once. The data belong to a study of blood T cell repertoires in COVID-19. Looking at the study overall: Samples came from the United States, Italy and Spain, spanning acute and convalescent COVID-19.

Germline CDR1 SGHTA, CDR2 FQGTGA. V was trimmed by 2 bases and J by 6 bases, leaving 20 bases between them. This CDR3 comprises 17 residues. Sequenced sample: peripheral blood. This sequence was found in a woman in her 70s with active or convalescent COVID-19. V gene TRBV7-3 combines with J gene TRBJ1-5; D remains ambiguous. In DNA, the CDR3 is TGTGCCAGCAGCTTACTAAGTCAGCTGCCGGGGAGTCAGCCCCAGCATTTT. Translation: CASSLLSQLPGSQPQHF.